A single sample gave rise to the 13 T cell receptor beta chains below, sequenced in a study of CXCR3-negative and CXCR3-positive naive CD8 T cells. The libraries of TRB cDNA were constructed through 5' RACE using UMI labels. TCRdb re-analyzed the 5' RACE reads; it lists each CDR3 protein once, without DNA. The sample table includes 90,000 to 100,000 distinct CDR3 sequences. Source material: naive CXCR3- CD8+ T cells from blood. Subset of the sample: CD45RO-CCR7+CD27+CD95- naive CD8+ T cells lacking CXCR3 (TNR3-). Receptors originate from a human donor in good health. Some clones in this sample may be carry-over from other donors' samples.

This chain's CDR3 is CSGHRMNTEAFF. The J gene is TRBJ1-1, the V gene TRBV29-1; without DNA, the TCRdb call of TRBD1 cannot be checked. The CDR3 loop spans 12 amino acids. Germline loops: CDR1 SQVTM, CDR2 ANQGSEA.

J is TRBJ2-2 and V is TRBV28; lacking DNA, the TRBD1 call made by TCRdb goes unchecked. There are 15 residues in the CDR3. Germline V gene data show CDR1 as MDHEN and CDR2 as SYDVKM. The CDR3 reads CASSPSGPLDGELFF. Combining the CDR3 with reference TRBV28 and TRBJ2-2 gives the whole variable domain DVKVTQSSRYLVKRTGEKVFLECVQDMDHENMFWYRQDPGLGLRLIYFSYDVKMKEKGDIPEGYSVSREKKERFSLILESASTNQTSMYLCASSPSGPLDGELFFGEGSRLTVL.

The V call is TRBV10-3, the J call TRBJ2-7; TCRdb lists TRBD2, though no DNA is available to test this call. Germline V gives CDR1 ENHRY, CDR2 SYGVKD. This CDR3 is 18 amino acids long. The CDR3 sequence is CAISNPGLAGGRLYEQYF.

The chain is built from TRBV29-1 and TRBJ2-7; TCRdb's D call, TRBD2, is unchecked because there is no DNA. Looked up from germline, CDR1 is SQVTM and CDR2 is ANQGSEA. CDR3 length equals 12 residues. The CDR3 spells CSGGEAPYEQYF.

The CDR3 protein is CSVERGLGGDTQYF. V is TRBV29-1 and J is TRBJ2-3; TCRdb reports TRBD1, a call that lacks DNA to check it against. The CDR3 runs to 14 residues. Germline V gene lookup returns CDR1 SQVTM and CDR2 ANQGSEA.

V gene TRBV6-5 combines with J gene TRBJ1-2. This CDR3 has 15 residues. CDR1 MNHEY and CDR2 SVGAGI come from the germline V gene. The CDR3 spells CASSYSRGFGYGYTF.

The V and J genes are TRBV4-3 and TRBJ2-7; TCRdb's D call, TRBD1, is unchecked because there is no DNA. Germline V gene lookup returns CDR1 LGHNA and CDR2 YSLEER. The CDR3 totals 14 residues. The CDR3 spells CASSWGGSSYEQYF.

This rearrangement joins TRBV27 to TRBJ2-7; the D call of TRBD1 rests on TCRdb alone, since no DNA is present to check it. Per the germline V gene, CDR1 is MNHEY and CDR2 is SMNVEV (reference sequence). This CDR3 region has 15 residues. CDR3 loop: CASSLKGVISYEQYF.

The chain couples TRBV7-9 to TRBJ1-6. The CDR3 runs 14 residues. In germline, CDR1 is SEHNR, CDR2 FQNEAQ (reference sequence). The CDR3 loop reads CASSLGQGHSPLHF.

The CDR3: CASSSRFYEQYF. The chain recombines TRBV7-6 with TRBJ2-7. The CDR3 covers 12 residues. CDR1 is SGHVS and CDR2 is FNYEAQ in the germline V gene.

J is TRBJ2-7 and V is TRBV5-1; TCRdb outputs TRBD1, but without DNA this stays unchecked. Germline CDR1 reads SGHRS; CDR2 reads YFSETQ. This CDR3 comprises 15 residues. The chain's CDR3 is CASSLSRGMFYEQYF.

The J gene is TRBJ2-5, the V gene TRBV5-5. Germline CDR1 and CDR2: SGHKS and YYEKEE (reference sequence). The CDR3 spans 12 residues. The CDR3 loop is CASSYPFGTQYF.

This sequence joins TRBV4-2 and TRBJ2-4; checking the TCRdb D call of TRBD1 is not possible without DNA. CDR3 length: 17 amino acids. CDR1 is LGHNA, CDR2 YNFKEQ, per germline. The CDR3 is CASSQGRGLRAKNIQYF.